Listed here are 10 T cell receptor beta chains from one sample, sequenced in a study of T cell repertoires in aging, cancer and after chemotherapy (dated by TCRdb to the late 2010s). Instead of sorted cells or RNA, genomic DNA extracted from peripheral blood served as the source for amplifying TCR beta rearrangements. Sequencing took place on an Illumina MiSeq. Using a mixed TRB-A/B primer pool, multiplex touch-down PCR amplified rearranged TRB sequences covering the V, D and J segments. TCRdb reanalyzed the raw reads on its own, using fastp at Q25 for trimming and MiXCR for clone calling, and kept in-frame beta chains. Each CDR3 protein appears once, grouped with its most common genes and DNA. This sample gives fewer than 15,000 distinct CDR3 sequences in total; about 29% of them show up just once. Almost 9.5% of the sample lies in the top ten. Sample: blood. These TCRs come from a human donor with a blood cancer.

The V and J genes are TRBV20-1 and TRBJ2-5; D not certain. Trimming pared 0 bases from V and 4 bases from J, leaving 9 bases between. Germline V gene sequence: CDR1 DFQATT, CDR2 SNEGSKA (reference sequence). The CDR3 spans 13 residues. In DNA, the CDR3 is TGCAGTGCTAGAGACCGCATGGGAGAGACCCAGTACTTC. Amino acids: CSARDRMGETQYF.

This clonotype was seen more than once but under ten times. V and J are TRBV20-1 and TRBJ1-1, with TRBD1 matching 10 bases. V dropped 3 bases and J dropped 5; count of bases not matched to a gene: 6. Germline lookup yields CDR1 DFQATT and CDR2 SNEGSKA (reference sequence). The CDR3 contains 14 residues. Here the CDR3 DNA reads TGCAGTGCTAGTCGGGACAGGGGAGGAACTGAAGCTTTCTTT. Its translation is CSASRDRGGTEAFF.

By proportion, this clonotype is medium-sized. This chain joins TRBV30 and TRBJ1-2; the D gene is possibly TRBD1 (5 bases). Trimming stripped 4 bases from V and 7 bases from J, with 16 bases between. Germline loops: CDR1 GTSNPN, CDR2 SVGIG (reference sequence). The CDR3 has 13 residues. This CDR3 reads CAWTVPGQSGYTF. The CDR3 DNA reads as TGTGCCTGGACTGTACCCGGACAAAGTGGCTACACCTTC. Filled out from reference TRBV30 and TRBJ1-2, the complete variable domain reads SQTIHQWPATLVQPVGSPLSLECTVEGTSNPNLYWYRQAAGRGLQLLFYSVGIGQISSEVPQNLSASRPQDRQFILSSKKLLLSDSGFYLCAWTVPGQSGYTFGSGTRLTVV.

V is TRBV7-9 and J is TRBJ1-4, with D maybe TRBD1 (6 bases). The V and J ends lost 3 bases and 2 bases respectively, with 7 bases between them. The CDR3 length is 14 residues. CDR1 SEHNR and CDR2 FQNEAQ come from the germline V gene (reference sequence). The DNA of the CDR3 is TGTGCCAGCAGCTTCACAGGGACTAATGAAAAACTGTTTTTT. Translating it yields CASSFTGTNEKLFF.

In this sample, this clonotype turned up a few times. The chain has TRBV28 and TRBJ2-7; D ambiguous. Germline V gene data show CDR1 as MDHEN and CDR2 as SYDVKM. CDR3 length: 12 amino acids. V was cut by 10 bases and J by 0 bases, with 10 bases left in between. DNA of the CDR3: TGTGCCACCGACGCTTCCTCCTACGAGCAGTACTTC. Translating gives CATDASSYEQYF.

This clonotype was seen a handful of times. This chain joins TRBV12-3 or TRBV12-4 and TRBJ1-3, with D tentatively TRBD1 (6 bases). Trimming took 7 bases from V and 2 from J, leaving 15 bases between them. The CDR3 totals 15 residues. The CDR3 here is CASNSQGIPGNTIYF. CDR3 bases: TGTGCCAGCAACTCTCAGGGGATACCTGGAAACACCATATATTTT.

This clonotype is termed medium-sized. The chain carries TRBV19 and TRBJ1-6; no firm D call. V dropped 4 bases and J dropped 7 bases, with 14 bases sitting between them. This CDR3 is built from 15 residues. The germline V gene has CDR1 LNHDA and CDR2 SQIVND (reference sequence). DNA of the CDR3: TGTGCCAGTAGTAAAAGATCGGGTTTAAATTCACCCCTCCACTTT. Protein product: CASSKRSGLNSPLHF.

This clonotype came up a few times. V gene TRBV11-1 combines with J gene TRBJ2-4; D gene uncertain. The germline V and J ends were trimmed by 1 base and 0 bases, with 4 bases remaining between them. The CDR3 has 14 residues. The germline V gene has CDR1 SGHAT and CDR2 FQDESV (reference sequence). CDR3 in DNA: TGTGCCAGCAGCTTAGGCGTAGCCAAAAACATTCAGTACTTC. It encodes CASSLGVAKNIQYF.

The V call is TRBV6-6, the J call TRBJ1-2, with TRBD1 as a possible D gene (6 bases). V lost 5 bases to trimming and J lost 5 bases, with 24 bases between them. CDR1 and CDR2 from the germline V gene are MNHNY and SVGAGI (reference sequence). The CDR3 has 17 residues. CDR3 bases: TGTGCCAGCAGTAGACTATTAGGGGGTACAGGGCAGTATGGCTACACCTTC. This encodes CASSRLLGGTGQYGYTF.

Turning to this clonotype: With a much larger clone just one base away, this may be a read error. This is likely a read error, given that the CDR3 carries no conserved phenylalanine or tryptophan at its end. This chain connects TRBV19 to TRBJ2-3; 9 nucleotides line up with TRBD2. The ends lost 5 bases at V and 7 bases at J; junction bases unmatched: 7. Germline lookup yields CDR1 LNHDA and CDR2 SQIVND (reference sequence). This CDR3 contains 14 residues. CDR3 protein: CASSEGTSLNTQYL. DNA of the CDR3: TGTGCCAGTAGTGAGGGGACTAGCCTTAATACGCAGTATTTA.